These T cell receptor beta chains were read from a single sample in a study of prognosis after radiotherapy for stage I lung cancer. TCRdb analysed the multiplex PCR reads with MiXCR anew, one entry per CDR3 protein. Counted here are roughly 26,000 distinct CDR3 sequences, 25% to 35% occurring once; the ten biggest clones make up about a third. The sequenced sample was PBMCs, obtained before or after stereotactic body radiation therapy (not recorded which). These receptor sequences come from a donor of 50 years or more with non-small cell lung cancer. Both conserved end residues are part of each CDR3. Some rows have no size entry. The others give once, few or many, or a class for an expanded clone.

many,TRBV2,CASSEVGGTDTQYF
NA,TRBV12-3/TRBV12-4,CASRMTGTANQPQHF
NA,TRBV7-6,CASSPGGGSGELFF
many,TRBV28,CASSLPHRGDTQYF
NA,TRBV11-2,CASSPVLSYEQYF
medium-sized,TRBV5-1,CASTLGLAGDTGELFF
many,TRBV6-1,CASSLGLAAIYEQYF
many,TRBV6-2/TRBV6-3,CASGLQLNTEAFF
many,TRBV7-9,CASSLAPGRGEKLFF
medium-sized,TRBV20-1,CSARGARDYEQYF
many,TRBV7-9,CASSTGLAGSRETQYF
many,TRBV30,CAWRKKGGGYQPQHF
many,TRBV12-3/TRBV12-4,CASRFRQGASEAFF
many,TRBV19,CASEQSGYGYTF
NA,TRBV7-6,CASSLTPMGMDEKLFF
NA,TRBV5-1,CASSYGGGLLLSNTGELFF
many,TRBV7-8,CASRESGAQNSPLHF
many,TRBV6-4,CASSEESGGATDTQYF